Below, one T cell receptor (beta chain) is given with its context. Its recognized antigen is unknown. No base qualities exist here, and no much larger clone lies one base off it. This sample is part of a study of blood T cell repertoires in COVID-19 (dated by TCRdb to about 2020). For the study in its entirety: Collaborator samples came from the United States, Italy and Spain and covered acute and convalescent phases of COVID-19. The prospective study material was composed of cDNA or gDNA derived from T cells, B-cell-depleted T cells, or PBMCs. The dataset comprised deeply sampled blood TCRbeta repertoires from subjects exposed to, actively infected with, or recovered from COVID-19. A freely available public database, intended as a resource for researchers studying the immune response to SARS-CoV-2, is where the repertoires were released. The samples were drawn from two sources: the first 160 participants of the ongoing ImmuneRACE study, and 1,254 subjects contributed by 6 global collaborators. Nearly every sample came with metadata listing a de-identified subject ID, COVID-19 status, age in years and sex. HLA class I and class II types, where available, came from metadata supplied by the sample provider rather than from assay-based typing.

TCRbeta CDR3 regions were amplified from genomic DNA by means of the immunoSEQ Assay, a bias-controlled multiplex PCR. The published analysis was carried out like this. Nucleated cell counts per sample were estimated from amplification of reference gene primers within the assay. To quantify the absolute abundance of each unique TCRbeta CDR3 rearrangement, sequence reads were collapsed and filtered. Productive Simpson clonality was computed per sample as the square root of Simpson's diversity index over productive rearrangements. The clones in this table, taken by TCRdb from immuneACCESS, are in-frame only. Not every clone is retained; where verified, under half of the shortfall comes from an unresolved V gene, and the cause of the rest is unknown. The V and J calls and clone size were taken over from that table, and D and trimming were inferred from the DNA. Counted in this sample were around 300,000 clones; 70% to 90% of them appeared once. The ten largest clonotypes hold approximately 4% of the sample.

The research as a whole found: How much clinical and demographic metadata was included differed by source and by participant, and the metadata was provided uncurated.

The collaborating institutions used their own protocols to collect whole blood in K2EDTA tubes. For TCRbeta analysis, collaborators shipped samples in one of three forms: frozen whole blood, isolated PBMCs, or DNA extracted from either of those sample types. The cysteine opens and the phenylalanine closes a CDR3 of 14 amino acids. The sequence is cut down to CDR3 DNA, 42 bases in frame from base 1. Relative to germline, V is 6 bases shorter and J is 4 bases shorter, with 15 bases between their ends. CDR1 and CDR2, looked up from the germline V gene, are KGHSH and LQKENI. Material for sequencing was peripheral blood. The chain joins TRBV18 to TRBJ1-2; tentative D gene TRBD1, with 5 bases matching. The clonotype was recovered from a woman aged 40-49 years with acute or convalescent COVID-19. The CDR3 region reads CASSSGGTRYGYTF. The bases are TGTGCCAGCTCCTCGGGGGGGACCCGCTATGGCTACACCTTC.